This T cell receptor beta chain came from a study of cytomegalovirus exposure and HLA in healthy donors. It was with 60 Vbeta and 13 Jbeta primers that the PCR ran. Sequencing used immunoSEQ multiplex PCR; TCRdb keeps in-frame clones, though not all of them. The sample shows over 150,000 clones, roughly 85% of them seen only once. Germline V gene data show CDR1 as WSHSY and CDR2 as SAAADI. Trimming took off 2 bases at V and 1 base at J, with 9 bases between the two ends. This CDR3 is 15 amino acids long. The sequence came from a boy aged 2 to 10 in good health and CMV-seronegative. The rearrangement links TRBV10-2 to TRBJ2-4; possibly TRBD2 for D (5 bases). Sequencing was performed on PBMCs. As DNA, the CDR3 is TGCGCCAGCAGTGAGAGTGGGGAGGCCAAAAACATTCAGTACTTC. It translates to CASSESGEAKNIQYF.